This TCR beta chain was captured in a study of cytomegalovirus exposure and HLA in healthy donors. V dropped 3 bases and J dropped 2; count of bases not matched to a gene: 6. The CDR3 is made up of 14 amino acids. Germline V gene lookup returns CDR1 SQVTM and CDR2 ANQGSEA. Data came from immunoSEQ multiplex PCR; TCRdb stores just in-frame clones and leaves some out. The sample gives about 160,000 clones, about nine tenths of which show up once; over 4% is in the top ten. The clonotype was recovered from a man between 18 and 35 years old in good health and CMV-seropositive. The specimen sequenced was PBMCs. The V call is TRBV29-1, the J call TRBJ2-5, with TRBD2 matching over 7 bases. The CDR3 region is CSVDAQGGQETQYF. Here the CDR3 DNA reads TGCAGCGTTGATGCCCAGGGAGGGCAAGAGACCCAGTACTTC. Full variable domain (rest looked up from reference TRBV29-1 and TRBJ2-5): SAVISQKPSRDICQRGTSLTIQCQVDSQVTMMFWYRQQPGQSLTLIATANQGSEATYESGFVIDKFPISRPNLTFSTLTVSNMSPEDSSIYLCSVDAQGGQETQYFGPGTRLLVL.